Reported below is one T cell receptor (beta chain). The antigen it binds to is not known. Within one base of it there is no much larger clone, and no base qualities were kept. The data derive from a study of control samples from healthy donors and cancer patients (dated by TCRdb to 2018 to 2020). The library relied on the immunoSEQ multiplex PCR assay. Entries here come from immuneACCESS through TCRdb and include only in-frame sequences with V and J called. Some clones fail to appear in such tables; in the studies checked, an unresolved V gene covers under half of the shortfall, and the cause of the remainder is unknown. The sample records around 100,000 clones, over 85% of which are singletons. The top ten constitute around 3% of the sample. The CDR3 runs 14 amino acids, cysteine and phenylalanine included. Only CDR3 DNA remains: 42 bases, in frame from the first base. Looking up the germline V gene (reference sequence) yields CDR1 SGHNT and CDR2 YYREEE. V and J are truncated by 1 base and 7 bases respectively, leaving an intervening sequence of 12 bases.

Sequenced input: blood. The rearranged segments are TRBV5-4 and TRBJ2-1; TRBD1 is perhaps the D gene, given 5 matching bases. The receptor's source is a human donor in good health. The donor label of this sample is uncertain. The CDR3 is CASSLSQGYNEQFF. The sequenced DNA is TGTGCCAGCAGCTTGTCGCAGGGCTATAATGAGCAGTTCTTC.